The present TCR beta chain was sequenced within a study of blood T cell repertoires in COVID-19. The V and J ends lost 8 bases and 3 bases respectively, with 11 bases between them. The CDR3 loop spans 14 amino acids. Germline V gene sequence: CDR1 LNHDA, CDR2 SQIVND (reference sequence). Profiled with immunoSEQ multiplex PCR; TCRdb holds only in-frame clones, not every one. Of about 130,000 clones in the sample, approximately 80% are singletons; the top ten hold about 4%. The sequence was obtained from a woman aged 45 to 65 with acute or convalescent COVID-19. The sequenced material came from peripheral blood. The chain carries TRBV19 and TRBJ1-6; D gene unclear. CDR3 DNA sequence: TGTGCCAGTCGAACCGGGGACTATAATTCACCCCTCCACTTT. Its translation is CASRTGDYNSPLHF.